One and the same sample provided the 32 T cell receptor beta chains below, sequenced in a study of T cell responses to AZD1222 COVID-19 vaccine. Here immunoSEQ multiplex PCR was the method, and the copy in TCRdb shows in-frame clones only, minus some. The sample lists around 100,000 clones; 92% were seen once. Specimen: peripheral blood, collected on day 0 of AZD1222 vaccination. The receptors were sampled from an adult in good health.

The chain employs TRBV2 and TRBJ1-5, with D perhaps TRBD1 (5 bases). Germline CDR1 reads SNHLY; CDR2 reads FYNNEI. The CDR3 consists of 14 residues. V gave up 4 bases and J gave up 6 bases, with 13 bases separating them. The CDR3 region has the DNA TGTGCCAGCAGTGGGACGACAGCCCTTCAGCCCCAGCATTTT. Translating gives CASSGTTALQPQHF. The full variable domain, rest sourced from reference TRBV2 and TRBJ1-5, is EPEVTQTPSHQVTQMGQEVILRCVPISNHLYFYWYRQILGQKVEFLVSFYNNEISEKSEIFDDQFSVERPDGSNFTLKIRSTKLEDSAMYFCASSGTTALQPQHFGDGTRLSIL.

This rearrangement joins TRBV5-1 to TRBJ2-2, with 9 bases fitting TRBD2. The CDR3 is 14 residues long. Germline loops: CDR1 SGHRS, CDR2 YFSETQ. Trimming at V came to 1 base and at J to 7 bases, leaving 2 bases not matched to a gene. CDR3 DNA: TGCGCCAGCAGCTTGCTAGCGGGGATCGGGGAGCTGTTTTTT. It codes for CASSLLAGIGELFF. The full variable domain, its missing parts supplied by reference TRBV5-1 and TRBJ2-2, is KAGVTQTPRYLIKTRGQQVTLSCSPISGHRSVSWYQQTPGQGLQFLFEYFSETQRNKGNFPGRFSGRQFSNSRSEMNVSTLELGDSALYLCASSLLAGIGELFFGEGSRLTVL.

The chain couples TRBV5-1 to TRBJ2-7; 7 positions match TRBD1. The CDR3 length is 16 residues. The trim removed 1 base at V and 3 bases at J, leaving 10 bases unmatched. The V gene's germline CDR1 is SGHRS and CDR2 YFSETQ. The CDR3 here is CASSLIPTTGFYEQYF. The CDR3 DNA reads as TGCGCCAGCAGCTTGATCCCGACGACAGGGTTCTACGAGCAGTACTTC. Complete variable domain (other parts from reference TRBV5-1 and TRBJ2-7): KAGVTQTPRYLIKTRGQQVTLSCSPISGHRSVSWYQQTPGQGLQFLFEYFSETQRNKGNFPGRFSGRQFSNSRSEMNVSTLELGDSALYLCASSLIPTTGFYEQYFGPGTRLTVT.

V gene TRBV27 combines with J gene TRBJ1-5; TRBD1 matches at 11 bases. The junction had 4 bases not matched to a gene; V was cut back by 2 bases and J by 7 bases. The germline V gene has CDR1 MNHEY and CDR2 SMNVEV (reference sequence). The CDR3 extends over 15 amino acids. This CDR3 reads CASSLGQGAGQPQHF. Here the CDR3 DNA reads TGTGCCAGCAGTTTAGGACAGGGGGCAGGACAGCCCCAGCATTTT.

The genes are TRBV4-2 and TRBJ2-5, with 9 bases that match TRBD1. Germline V CDR1 and CDR2: LGHNA, YNFKEQ. The trim removed 0 bases at V and 2 bases at J, leaving 4 bases unmatched. The CDR3 contains 16 residues. CDR3 region: CASSQDGQGSQETQYF. The CDR3 bases are TGTGCCAGCAGCCAAGATGGACAGGGGTCACAAGAGACCCAGTACTTC.

The chain links TRBV19 to TRBJ2-7, with 13 bases that match TRBD2. In germline, CDR1 is LNHDA, CDR2 SQIVND (reference sequence). The CDR3 length is 15 residues. Trimming removed 6 bases from V and 4 bases from J; junction bases left unmatched: 6. The CDR3, as DNA: TGTGCCAGTAGGCGGACTAGCGGGAGCGGTTACGAGCAGTACTTC. Protein product: CASRRTSGSGYEQYF. The full variable domain, its missing parts supplied by reference TRBV19 and TRBJ2-7, is DGGITQSPKYLFRKEGQNVTLSCEQNLNHDAMYWYRQDPGQGLRLIYYSQIVNDFQKGDIAEGYSVSREKKESFPLTVTSAQKNPTAFYLCASRRTSGSGYEQYFGPGTRLTVT.

The table lists this clone with a count of one. The chain has TRBV7-9 and TRBJ1-2, with a possible D match to TRBD1 (5 bases). From germline, CDR1 is SEHNR and CDR2 FQNEAQ (reference sequence). The CDR3 runs 15 residues. V dropped 5 bases and J dropped 0 bases, with 13 bases sitting between them. Written as DNA, the CDR3 is TGTGCCAGCAGCCGAGACGGGGGTACTAACTATGGCTACACCTTC. Protein sequence: CASSRDGGTNYGYTF.

The rearrangement joins TRBV5-1 to TRBJ2-7; 10 bases agree with TRBD2. This CDR3 has 15 amino acids. CDR1 is SGHRS and CDR2 is YFSETQ in the germline V gene. J gave up 3 bases and V 0 bases, and 3 bases lay outside the gene matches. CDR3 coding DNA: TGCGCCAGCAGCTTGGGGACTAGCGGTTACTACGAGCAGTACTTC. Translated: CASSLGTSGYYEQYF.

This sequence joins TRBV4-3 and TRBJ2-7; maybe TRBD1 (6 bases). Per the germline V gene, CDR1 is LGHNA and CDR2 is YSLEER. Trimming stripped 0 bases from V and 3 bases from J, with 12 bases between. The CDR3 runs 15 residues. The CDR3, as DNA: TGCGCCAGCAGCCAAGAAGCTCAACAGGGCTACGAGCAGTACTTC. This encodes CASSQEAQQGYEQYF.

The V gene is TRBV7-2, the J gene TRBJ2-2; perhaps TRBD1 as D (5 bases). Germline values: CDR1 SGHTA, CDR2 FQGNSA. V was trimmed by 3 bases and J by 5 bases, leaving 10 bases between them. CDR3 length: 14 residues. The CDR3 bases are TGTGCCAGCAGCTTTGACAGTGTGACCGGGGAGCTGTTTTTT. It specifies CASSFDSVTGELFF. Full variable domain (missing parts from reference TRBV7-2 and TRBJ2-2): GAGVSQSPSNKVTEKGKDVELRCDPISGHTALYWYRQSLGQGLEFLIYFQGNSAPDKSGLPSDRFSAERTGGSVSTLTIQRTQQEDSAVYLCASSFDSVTGELFFGEGSRLTVL.

The J gene is TRBJ1-1, the V gene TRBV9; 8 bases map to TRBD1. This CDR3 has 14 amino acids. With 3 bases clipped from V and 5 bases from J, the junction kept 6 bases outside the gene matches. The V gene's germline CDR1 is SGDLS and CDR2 YYNGEE. CDR3: CASSAGGAITEAFF. DNA for the CDR3: TGTGCCAGCAGCGCAGGGGGCGCGATTACTGAAGCTTTCTTT.

This chain uses TRBV19 with TRBJ1-2; TRBD1 matches 8 bases. Germline values: CDR1 LNHDA, CDR2 SQIVND (reference sequence). Losses at the gene ends were 5 bases for V and 5 bases for J; bases not matched to a gene: 13. This CDR3 has 16 amino acids. This chain's CDR3 is CASSVQGAPVWYGYTF. The CDR3 bases are TGTGCCAGTAGTGTTCAGGGGGCGCCTGTATGGTATGGCTACACCTTC.

V gene TRBV7-2 combines with J gene TRBJ2-1; 9 nucleotides align to TRBD2. Germline V CDR1 and CDR2: SGHTA, FQGNSA. The CDR3 extends over 15 amino acids. V was pared by 4 bases and J by 4 bases, with 5 bases of the junction left unmatched. The CDR3, as DNA: TGTGCCAGCAGCTATACTAGCGGGTCTTACAATGAGCAGTTCTTC. Its protein product is CASSYTSGSYNEQFF.

The gene calls are TRBV5-6 and TRBJ2-7; D not certain. The V end lost 0 bases, the J end lost 3 bases, and 4 bases lay between the germline ends. Germline CDR1 and CDR2: SGHDT and YYEEEE. CDR3 length: 12 amino acids. This CDR3 is CASSLVSYEQYF. CDR3 coding DNA: TGTGCCAGCAGCTTGGTTAGCTACGAGCAGTACTTC.

This clone appeared a few times. CDR3 residues: CASSQGGTRATTEAFF. The CDR3, as DNA: TGTGCCAGCAGCCAAGGGGGGACCAGGGCAACCACTGAAGCTTTCTTT. The rearrangement links TRBV3-1 (or the pseudogene TRBV3-2) to TRBJ1-1, with D tentatively TRBD1 (5 bases). CDR3 length: 16 residues. Germline CDR1 and CDR2: LGHDT and YNNKEL (reference sequence). With 1 base removed from V and 4 bases from J, the gap between germline ends came to 16 bases.

At least ten counts were recorded for this clone. The J gene is TRBJ2-7, the V gene TRBV18; D is ambiguous. V was pared by 1 base and J by 5 bases, with 9 bases between. This CDR3 is built from 13 residues. Germline CDR1 KGHSH, CDR2 LQKENI. The CDR3 bases are TGTGCCAGCTCACCACGCCTTGTAGACGAGCAGTACTTC. This encodes CASSPRLVDEQYF.

The genes are TRBV30 and TRBJ2-3; D is ambiguous. The CDR3 runs to 13 residues. Germline CDR1 and CDR2: GTSNPN and SVGIG (reference sequence). Trimming left V 3 bases short and J 2 bases short, with 9 bases between. Here the CDR3 reads CAWSYLNTDTQYF. The DNA of the CDR3 is TGTGCCTGGAGCTACCTGAACACAGATACGCAGTATTTT. The variable domain in full, with the rest retrieved from reference TRBV30 and TRBJ2-3, is SQTIHQWPATLVQPVGSPLSLECTVEGTSNPNLYWYRQAAGRGLQLLFYSVGIGQISSEVPQNLSASRPQDRQFILSSKKLLLSDSGFYLCAWSYLNTDTQYFGPGTRLTVL.

The chain uses TRBV2 and TRBJ1-3; the D is unclear. Trimming took 8 bases from V and 0 from J, leaving 8 bases between them. Per germline, CDR1 SNHLY and CDR2 FYNNEI. CDR3 length: 13 residues. As DNA, the CDR3 is TGTGCCAGCCTACAGAGCTCTGGAAACACCATATATTTT. Residues: CASLQSSGNTIYF.

Written as DNA, the CDR3 is TGTGCCAGCAGCTTAGGATACGTCATGGGGCCTAATGAGCAGTTCTTC. Translation gives CASSLGYVMGPNEQFF. V gene TRBV7-9 combines with J gene TRBJ2-1, with D perhaps TRBD1 (5 bases). Between the trimmed V and J ends, which lost 1 base and 7 bases, there was a span of 17 bases. The CDR3 has 16 amino acids. Germline CDR1 SEHNR, CDR2 FQNEAQ (reference sequence).

The rearrangement joins TRBV5-6 to TRBJ2-7; 11 nucleotides line up with TRBD2. The V gene end was trimmed by 2 bases and the J gene end by 5 bases; junction bases not matched to a gene: 9. The CDR3 runs 16 residues. The germline gives CDR1 SGHDT, CDR2 YYEEEE. In nucleotides, the CDR3 is TGTGCCAGCAGCTTTCTAGCGGGGGGTCCTATTGACGAGCAGTACTTC. Encoded protein: CASSFLAGGPIDEQYF.

This chain uses TRBV7-2 with TRBJ2-2; TRBD2 aligns across 10 bases. Germline assignment: CDR1 SGHTA and CDR2 FQGNSA. Trimming at V came to 5 bases and at J to 6 bases, leaving 12 bases not matched to a gene. The CDR3 has 17 residues. The CDR3 spells CASSVFLAGASAGELFF. Here the CDR3 DNA reads TGTGCCAGCAGCGTATTCCTAGCGGGGGCCTCGGCCGGGGAGCTGTTTTTT.

The J gene is TRBJ2-6, the V gene TRBV7-2; unclear D gene. The V and J ends lost 5 bases and 0 bases respectively, with 11 bases between them. The germline V gene has CDR1 SGHTA and CDR2 FQGNSA. The CDR3 extends over 16 amino acids. This chain's CDR3 is CASSVMMVSGANVLTF. The DNA for the CDR3 is TGTGCCAGCAGCGTTATGATGGTCTCTGGGGCCAACGTCCTGACTTTC.

The chain has TRBV19 and TRBJ1-1; D possibly corresponds to TRBD1 (5 bases). The CDR3 has 16 residues. The V gene's germline CDR1 is LNHDA and CDR2 SQIVND (reference sequence). V dropped 3 bases and J dropped 1 base, with 15 bases sitting between them. The CDR3 sequence: CASSMARSGGNTEAFF. DNA for the CDR3: TGTGCCAGTAGTATGGCCCGTTCCGGGGGGAACACTGAAGCTTTCTTT.

This CDR3 reads CASSYSRTWGYTF. In DNA form, the CDR3 reads TGTGCCAGCAGTTACTCCCGGACGTGGGGCTACACCTTC. The chain carries TRBV6-5 and TRBJ1-2; D is ambiguous. The ends were cut back, 0 bases at V and 8 bases at J, with 10 bases in the middle. The CDR3 spans 13 residues. Germline V gives CDR1 MNHEY, CDR2 SVGAGI.

The chain has TRBV6-5 and TRBJ1-2; TRBD1 aligns across 10 bases. V shed 5 bases and J 8 bases; nucleotides not matched to a gene: 8. The CDR3 sequence is 14 residues long. CDR1 MNHEY and CDR2 SVGAGI come from the germline V gene. The CDR3 here is CASSNGGQGFGYTF. CDR3 DNA: TGTGCCAGCAGTAATGGGGGACAGGGGTTCGGCTACACCTTC.

The V call is TRBV6-5, the J call TRBJ2-1; 7 bases are a match to TRBD2. CDR3 length: 15 amino acids. V trimming: 0 bases; J trimming: 9 bases; junction bases outside the gene matches: 8. Germline V CDR1 and CDR2: MNHEY, SVGAGI. The CDR3 DNA is TGTGCCAGCAGTTACTCGGGCGGGAGTATTAGTGAGCAGTTCTTC. Protein: CASSYSGGSISEQFF.

The V gene is TRBV25-1, the J gene TRBJ2-2, with D perhaps matching TRBD2 (6 bases). This CDR3 has 13 amino acids. Between the trimmed V and J ends, which lost 4 bases and 6 bases, there was a span of 9 bases. The germline gives CDR1 MGHDK, CDR2 SYGVNS. The CDR3 region is CASSAAGPGELFF. For the CDR3, the DNA is TGTGCCAGCAGTGCGGCGGGGCCCGGGGAGCTGTTTTTT.

The J gene is TRBJ2-3, the V gene TRBV18; D uncertain. V was cut by 1 base and J by 0 bases, with 8 bases left in between. Germline CDR1 KGHSH, CDR2 LQKENI. This CDR3 is 15 amino acids long. CDR3 sequence (DNA): TGTGCCAGCTCACCACTCCACCCGAGCACAGATACGCAGTATTTT. It specifies CASSPLHPSTDTQYF.

The V gene is TRBV5-8, the J gene TRBJ1-1; the D is unclear. The CDR3 spans 16 residues. V was trimmed by 0 bases and J by 4 bases, leaving 16 bases between them. The V gene's germline CDR1 is SGHTS and CDR2 YDEGEE. The CDR3 region has the DNA TGTGCCAGCAGCTTGGGTGAGAGAGGTGGCGGCACTGAAGCTTTCTTT. Translated: CASSLGERGGGTEAFF.

This clone was observed a few times. This chain uses TRBV6-5 with TRBJ1-6, with D uncertain. CDR1 is MNHEY, CDR2 SVGAGI, per germline. V gave up 6 bases and J gave up 9 bases, with 12 bases separating them. There are 13 residues in the CDR3. CDR3 loop: CASRGSVTSPLHF. The CDR3 nucleotides read TGTGCCAGCAGGGGATCGGTCACTTCACCCCTCCACTTT.

This chain links TRBV7-9 with TRBJ1-5; D is undetermined. Germline CDR1 is SEHNR and CDR2 is FQNEAQ (reference sequence). V lost 3 bases and J 6 bases, leaving 9 bases between the germline ends. The CDR3 spans 13 residues. The CDR3 reads CASSFGVGQPQHF. CDR3 nucleotide sequence: TGTGCCAGCAGCTTCGGGGTGGGTCAGCCCCAGCATTTT.

The J gene is TRBJ1-1, the V gene TRBV5-1; possibly TRBD1 for D (6 bases). CDR3 length equals 14 residues. V was trimmed by 5 bases and J by 0 bases, leaving 11 bases between them. Germline values: CDR1 SGHRS, CDR2 YFSETQ. CDR3 loop: CASSSQGLNTEAFF. The DNA for the CDR3 is TGCGCCAGCAGTTCACAGGGTCTGAACACTGAAGCTTTCTTT.